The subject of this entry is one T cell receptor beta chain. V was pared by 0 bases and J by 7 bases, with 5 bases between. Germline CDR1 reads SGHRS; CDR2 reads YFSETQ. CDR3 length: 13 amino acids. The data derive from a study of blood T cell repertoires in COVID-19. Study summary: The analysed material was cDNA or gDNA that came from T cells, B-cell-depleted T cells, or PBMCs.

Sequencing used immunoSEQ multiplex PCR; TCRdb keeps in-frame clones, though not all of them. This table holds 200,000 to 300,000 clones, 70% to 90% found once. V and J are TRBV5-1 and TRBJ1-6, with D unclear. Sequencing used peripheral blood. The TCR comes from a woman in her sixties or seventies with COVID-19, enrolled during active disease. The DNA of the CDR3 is TGCGCCAGCAGCTTGGGACTCAATTCACCCCTCCACTTT. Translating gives CASSLGLNSPLHF.